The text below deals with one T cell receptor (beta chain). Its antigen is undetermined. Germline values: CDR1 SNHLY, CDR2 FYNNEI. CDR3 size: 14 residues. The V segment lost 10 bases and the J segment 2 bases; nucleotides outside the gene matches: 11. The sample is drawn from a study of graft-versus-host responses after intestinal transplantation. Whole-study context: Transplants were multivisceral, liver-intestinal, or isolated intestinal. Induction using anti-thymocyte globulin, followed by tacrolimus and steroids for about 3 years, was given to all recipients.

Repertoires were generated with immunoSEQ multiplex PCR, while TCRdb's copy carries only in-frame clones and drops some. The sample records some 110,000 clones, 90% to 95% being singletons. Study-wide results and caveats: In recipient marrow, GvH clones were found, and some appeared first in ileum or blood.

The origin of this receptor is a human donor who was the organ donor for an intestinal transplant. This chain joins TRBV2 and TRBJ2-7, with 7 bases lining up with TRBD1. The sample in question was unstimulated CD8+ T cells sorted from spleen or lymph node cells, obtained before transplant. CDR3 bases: TGTGCCACTCACAGGGGATACTTTACCTACGAGCAGTACTTC. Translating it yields CATHRGYFTYEQYF.